This is a list of T cell receptor beta chains from one sample in a study of T-cell reconstitution after alpha-beta-depleted transplantation in children. Each CDR3 protein gets one entry after TCRdb re-called the PCR reads with MiXCR. The sample shows about 210,000 distinct CDR3 sequences, around a sixth of them seen only once. The sample here was PBMCs, mostly from graft donor cells, taken 360 days after TCRalphabeta/CD19-depleted stem cell transplant. These receptors were taken from a male patient between 2 and 15 years old who had a stem cell transplant for acute lymphoblastic leukemia, so the T cells may come from the graft donor. Each CDR3 is given with its conserved first and last residue. A D gene is named only where the DNA matches it firmly. Rows give clone size only sometimes, using once, few, many, or a class for an expanded clone.

.	TRBD1	TRBV6-5	TRBJ2-2	CASSYMGQGLSPGTGELFF	TGTGCCAGCAGTTACATGGGACAGGGATTGAGTCCCGGGACCGGGGAGCTGTTTTTT
.	.	TRBV12-3/TRBV12-4	TRBJ1-2	CASSPYRVDYGYTF	TGTGCCAGCAGTCCTTACAGGGTGGACTATGGCTACACCTTC
few	.	TRBV5-4	TRBJ2-7	CASTGSGGDEQYF	TGTGCCAGCACCGGTTCCGGAGGAGACGAGCAGTACTTC
few	.	TRBV20-1	TRBJ1-5	CSARLWVPSINQPQHF	TGCAGTGCTAGACTCTGGGTCCCGTCAATAAATCAGCCCCAGCATTTT
.	TRBD2	TRBV7-8	TRBJ2-3	CASSTRLAGGPSDTQYF	TGTGCCAGCAGCACCCGACTAGCGGGAGGGCCCTCAGATACGCAGTATTTT
few	.	TRBV15	TRBJ2-3	CATSRGAGDTQYF	TGTGCCACCAGCAGAGGGGCGGGGGATACGCAGTATTTT
few	.	TRBV7-2	TRBJ1-1	CASSLLGGSNTEAFF	TGTGCCAGCAGCTTATTGGGCGGATCGAACACTGAAGCTTTCTTT
.	.	TRBV6-1	TRBJ2-4	CASSPAGFETKNIQYF	TGTGCCAGCAGCCCCGCGGGGTTCGAAACCAAAAACATTCAGTACTTC
few	TRBD2	TRBV4-1	TRBJ2-3	CASSQVLTMATSGGGDTQYF	TGCGCCAGCAGCCAAGTCCTGACTATGGCGACTAGCGGGGGGGGAGATACGCAGTATTTT
.	.	TRBV5-1	TRBJ2-6	CASSPPAGGGHSGANVLTF	TGCGCCAGCAGCCCCCCGGCTGGCGGGGGACACTCTGGGGCCAACGTCCTGACTTTC
.	TRBD2	TRBV20-1	TRBJ2-1	CSAREPGLATNEQFF	TGCAGTGCTAGAGAGCCGGGACTAGCGACCAATGAGCAGTTCTTC
.	.	TRBV5-5	TRBJ1-1	CASSFPGENTEAFF	TGTGCCAGCAGCTTCCCGGGGGAGAACACTGAAGCTTTCTTT
.	TRBD2	TRBV29-1	TRBJ2-1	CSVGLGREGLDEQFF	TGCAGCGTTGGTCTTGGGCGGGAGGGCCTCGATGAGCAGTTCTTC
.	.	TRBV7-2	TRBJ2-7	CASSLRGGETYEQYF	TGTGCCAGCAGCTTAAGGGGGGGGGAGACCTACGAGCAGTACTTC
few	TRBD1	TRBV4-1	TRBJ2-1	CASSQEGDRGRNEQFF	TGCGCCAGCAGCCAAGAAGGGGACAGGGGTCGCAATGAGCAGTTCTTC
few	TRBD1	TRBV5-4	TRBJ2-5	CASSLEDREETQYF	TGTGCCAGCAGCTTGGAGGACAGGGAAGAGACCCAGTACTTC